This T cell receptor beta chain was identified during a study of cytotoxic CD8 clonotypes in ibrutinib-treated CLL. The overall study: Complete response was seen in 2 patients and partial in some 24; roughly twelve progressed and around 14 stayed remitted after a median approximately 70 months. Collecting the response samples happened after a median 12 months of treatment, with a range of 6 to 36.

General observations from the study: Clonality grew at ibrutinib response; at progression, it decreased back toward baseline. Collection times varied between progressing and sustained-remission patients.

Germline loops: CDR1 MNHNY, CDR2 SVGAGI (reference sequence). The CDR3 contains 15 residues. With V trimmed by 5 bases and J by 2 bases, 5 bases remained unmatched. The repertoire was sequenced with immunoSEQ multiplex PCR; TCRdb's copy has only in-frame clones and lacks some. The sample gives 150,000 or so clones, more than 75% of which show up once; around 7.6% is in the top ten. This clone came up once. Its target is unknown. This rearrangement joins TRBV6-6 to TRBJ1-5; 8 bases match TRBD1. The sequencing used PBMCs, collected after 36 months of ibrutinib treatment. This receptor was identified in a human donor with chronic lymphocytic leukemia. The CDR3 nucleotides are TGTGCCAGCAGTCCAGGGGGCAAGGGCAATCAGCCCCAGCATTTT. The encoded protein is CASSPGGKGNQPQHF.